This entry lists 22 T cell receptor beta chains sequenced from one sample in a study of cytomegalovirus exposure and HLA in healthy donors. The PCR was carried out with 60 Vbeta primers and 13 Jbeta primers. Clones were sequenced by immunoSEQ multiplex PCR, and TCRdb holds only the in-frame ones, with some missing. The sample consists of roughly 80,000 clones, more than 75% of them appearing once. Sequenced sample: PBMCs. The receptors shown here come from a man aged 40-49 years in good health and CMV-seronegative.

This clone showed up just a few times. The V and J genes are TRBV4-1 and TRBJ2-3; D uncertain. Germline CDR1 reads MGHRA; CDR2 reads YSYEKL. The CDR3 runs to 15 residues. Trimming shortened V by 0 bases and J by 5 bases, and 12 bases separated the two germline ends. The CDR3 is CASSQDSATGDTQYF. In DNA, the CDR3 is TGCGCCAGCAGCCAAGATTCCGCAACGGGAGATACGCAGTATTTT.

The V and J genes are TRBV9 and TRBJ1-2; 9 nucleotides line up with TRBD1. The V and J ends lost 5 bases and 3 bases, in that order; junction bases with no gene match: 5. The CDR3 length is 14 residues. CDR1 and CDR2 from the germline V gene are SGDLS and YYNGEE. The CDR3 DNA sequence: TGTGCCAGCAGTGTACAGGGGGCTTACTATGGCTACACCTTC. Amino acids: CASSVQGAYYGYTF.

The rearrangement links TRBV27 to TRBJ2-1, with D perhaps TRBD2 (6 bases). Germline V CDR1 and CDR2: MNHEY, SMNVEV (reference sequence). This CDR3 region has 13 residues. Trimming shortened V by 3 bases and J by 9 bases, and 12 bases separated the two germline ends. The chain's CDR3 is CASSLNAGLEQFF. The CDR3 DNA reads TGTGCCAGCAGTTTGAACGCGGGGCTTGAGCAGTTCTTC.

The chain carries TRBV9 and TRBJ2-7; D not resolved. The CDR3 loop spans 10 amino acids. The ends were cut back, 9 bases at V and 4 bases at J, with 8 bases in the middle. Germline V CDR1 and CDR2: SGDLS, YYNGEE. In DNA form, the CDR3 reads TGTGCCACCCAGAAGTACGAGCAGTACTTC. This codes for CATQKYEQYF.

This chain links TRBV19 with TRBJ2-5, with D maybe TRBD1 (7 bases). Germline values: CDR1 LNHDA, CDR2 SQIVND (reference sequence). Trimming took 4 bases from V and 5 from J, leaving 17 bases between them. CDR3 size: 15 residues. CDR3 nucleotide sequence: TGTGCCAGTAGTACCTCGGGACAGAGCGGGGAGACCCAGTACTTC. It translates to CASSTSGQSGETQYF.

V and J are TRBV15 and TRBJ1-2; maybe TRBD1 (6 bases). The CDR3 sequence is 13 residues long. Germline V gene sequence: CDR1 LNHNV, CDR2 YYDKDF (reference sequence). Trimming shortened V by 0 bases and J by 8 bases, and 10 bases separated the two germline ends. DNA for the CDR3: TGTGCCACCAGCAGAGATCGAGGGGGAGGCTACACCTTC. Translating it yields CATSRDRGGGYTF.

This clone has just a few counts. The chain joins TRBV7-3 to TRBJ2-1; the D gene is possibly TRBD2 (6 bases). Trimming left V 3 bases short and J 8 bases short, with 14 bases between. This CDR3 spans 14 amino acids. Germline V gene sequence: CDR1 SGHTA, CDR2 FQGTGA. The CDR3 sequence: CASSLVSGSDEQFF. The CDR3 DNA follows: TGTGCCAGCAGCTTGGTGAGCGGGTCCGATGAGCAGTTCTTC. The entire variable domain, with the rest obtained from reference TRBV7-3 and TRBJ2-1, is as follows: GAGVSQTPSNKVTEKGKYVELRCDPISGHTALYWYRQSLGQGPEFLIYFQGTGAADDSGLPNDRFFAVRPEGSVSTLKIQRTERGDSAVYLCASSLVSGSDEQFFGPGTRLTVL.

The chain employs TRBV11-2 and TRBJ1-1; unclear D gene. CDR3 length: 15 residues. The V end lost 5 bases, the J end lost 4 bases, and 17 bases lay between the germline ends. Germline V lookup: CDR1 SGHAT, CDR2 FQNNGV. The CDR3 region is CASSQVEQISTEAFF. Written as DNA, the CDR3 is TGTGCCAGCAGCCAGGTCGAACAAATTAGCACTGAAGCTTTCTTT.

This clone was observed a few times. V usage is TRBV30 and J usage is TRBJ2-5, with a tentative D call TRBD1 (6 bases). Per the germline V gene, CDR1 is GTSNPN and CDR2 is SVGIG (reference sequence). Trimming shortened V by 4 bases and J by 4 bases, and 10 bases separated the two germline ends. The CDR3 is 12 residues long. CDR3 sequence reads: CAWTRTVETQYF. In nucleotides, the CDR3 is TGTGCCTGGACAAGGACAGTAGAGACCCAGTACTTC. The full variable domain, with the rest looked up from reference TRBV30 and TRBJ2-5, is SQTIHQWPATLVQPVGSPLSLECTVEGTSNPNLYWYRQAAGRGLQLLFYSVGIGQISSEVPQNLSASRPQDRQFILSSKKLLLSDSGFYLCAWTRTVETQYFGPGTRLLVL.

The rearrangement links TRBV29-1 to TRBJ1-2; unclear D gene. Germline values: CDR1 SQVTM, CDR2 ANQGSEA. V was shortened by 7 bases and J by 4 bases, with 10 bases between the two germline ends. This CDR3 comprises 11 residues. In nucleotides, the CDR3 is TGCAGCGGGTCGGAGGCCTATGGCTACACCTTC. Translation gives CSGSEAYGYTF.

The chain has TRBV7-3 and TRBJ2-7, with TRBD1 matching over 8 bases. With 5 bases clipped from V and 7 bases from J, the junction kept 10 bases outside the gene matches. Germline CDR1 SGHTA, CDR2 FQGTGA. The CDR3 is 14 amino acids. CDR3 coding DNA: TGTGCCAGCAGCCCATCGACAGGGGTCGGGGAGCAGTACTTC. Its translation: CASSPSTGVGEQYF.

V and J are TRBV18 and TRBJ1-3; 7 bases match TRBD1. The CDR3 runs to 15 residues. V shed 5 bases and J 4 bases; nucleotides not matched to a gene: 8. Looked up from germline, CDR1 is KGHSH and CDR2 is LQKENI. CDR3 nucleotides: TGTGCCAGCTCATCGACAGGGCTTACGGGAAACACCATATATTTT. Residues: CASSSTGLTGNTIYF. The entire variable domain, with the rest obtained from reference TRBV18 and TRBJ1-3, is as follows: NAGVMQNPRHLVRRRGQEARLRCSPMKGHSHVYWYRQLPEEGLKFMVYLQKENIIDESGMPKERFSAEFPKEGPSILRIQQVVRGDSAAYFCASSSTGLTGNTIYFGEGSWLTVV.

V is TRBV29-1 and J is TRBJ2-5; 7 bases are a match to TRBD1. Germline V lookup: CDR1 SQVTM, CDR2 ANQGSEA. There are 13 residues in the CDR3. V was clipped by 5 bases and J by 5 bases; unmatched bases: 8. The CDR3 loop reads CSVRTTGSETQYF. CDR3 in DNA: TGCAGCGTTCGTACGACAGGGTCGGAGACCCAGTACTTC. Full variable domain (rest looked up from reference TRBV29-1 and TRBJ2-5): SAVISQKPSRDICQRGTSLTIQCQVDSQVTMMFWYRQQPGQSLTLIATANQGSEATYESGFVIDKFPISRPNLTFSTLTVSNMSPEDSSIYLCSVRTTGSETQYFGPGTRLLVL.

As to this clone: At one of its ends the junction is not consistent with the germline gene, which may arise from a read error. V gene TRBV7-9 combines with J gene TRBJ1-5; D not certain. The CDR3 covers 12 residues. Germline CDR1 reads SEHNR; CDR2 reads FQNEAQ (reference sequence). CDR3: CSSSYSNQPQHF. CDR3 DNA sequence: TGTTCCAGCAGTTATAGCAATCAGCCCCAGCATTTT.

The V call is TRBV5-1, the J call TRBJ1-6; D is possibly TRBD1 (6 bases). Germline CDR1 SGHRS, CDR2 YFSETQ. This CDR3 comprises 16 residues. Trimming took off 5 bases at V and 10 bases at J, with 22 bases between the two ends. The CDR3 coding sequence is TGCGCCAGCAGTGATCCCGTGACAGGTAGAGGGTCACCCCTCCACTTT. Translating gives CASSDPVTGRGSPLHF.

The chain uses TRBV10-3 and TRBJ2-1, with TRBD2 identical over 13 bases. Per the germline V gene, CDR1 is ENHRY and CDR2 is SYGVKD. This CDR3 contains 16 residues. V lost 7 bases, J lost 2 bases, and 5 bases stayed unmatched. The CDR3 DNA is TGTGCCATCACTTCTGGACTAGCGGGGGCCTACAATGAGCAGTTCTTC. Its protein product is CAITSGLAGAYNEQFF.

The genes are TRBV6-6 and TRBJ2-3; a weak D match, TRBD2 (5 bases). The V gene's germline CDR1 is MNHNY and CDR2 SVGAGI (reference sequence). Trimming took 2 bases from V and 4 from J, leaving 13 bases between them. The CDR3 contains 15 residues. The CDR3 region has the DNA TGTGCCAGCAGTTACCTCGGACTGCGCGCAGATACGCAGTATTTT. It yields the protein CASSYLGLRADTQYF.

V gene TRBV9 combines with J gene TRBJ2-5, with 12 nucleotides matching TRBD2. Unmatched junction bases numbered 6, after V lost 4 bases and J lost 5 bases. The CDR3 extends over 15 amino acids. In germline, CDR1 is SGDLS, CDR2 YYNGEE. CDR3 nucleotides: TGTGCCAGCAGCCCACCTAGCGGGGGGGCCGAGACCCAGTACTTC. Amino acids: CASSPPSGGAETQYF.

The count of this clone is one. The gene calls are TRBV5-1 and TRBJ1-1; D may be TRBD1 (6 bases). Germline-derived CDR1 and CDR2 are SGHRS and YFSETQ. The CDR3 extends over 15 amino acids. Trimming pared 4 bases from V and 0 bases from J, leaving 13 bases between. The CDR3 coding sequence is TGCGCCAGCAGCCCCCGGGGGGGGCTGAACACTGAAGCTTTCTTT. It yields the protein CASSPRGGLNTEAFF.

V is TRBV11-2 and J is TRBJ1-4; 7 bases map to TRBD1. CDR3 length equals 16 residues. The germline V gene encodes CDR1 SGHAT and CDR2 FQNNGV. The trim removed 3 bases at V and 5 bases at J, leaving 9 bases unmatched. The CDR3 nucleotides are TGTGCCAGCAGCTTGTTCCGGGACAGCTGGAATGAAAAACTGTTTTTT. Its translation: CASSLFRDSWNEKLFF. Variable domain in full (rest from reference TRBV11-2 and TRBJ1-4): EAGVAQSPRYKIIEKRQSVAFWCNPISGHATLYWYQQILGQGPKLLIQFQNNGVVDDSQLPKDRFSAERLKGVDSTLKIQPAKLEDSAVYLCASSLFRDSWNEKLFFGSGTQLSVL.

The rearrangement uses TRBV6-5 and TRBJ2-7; D perhaps matches TRBD2 (7 bases). Germline CDR1 reads MNHEY; CDR2 reads SVGAGI. The CDR3 sequence is 15 residues long. The V and J ends lost 2 bases and 1 base respectively, with 12 bases between them. CDR3 nucleotide sequence: TGTGCCAGCAGTTACGCGCGGGGGCGATCCTACGAGCAGTACTTC. Protein product: CASSYARGRSYEQYF.

The chain is built from TRBV28 and TRBJ1-5; 12 bases match TRBD1. V lost 2 bases and J lost 9; bases outside the gene matches: 2. The CDR3 is 14 residues long. Germline lookup yields CDR1 MDHEN and CDR2 SYDVKM. The CDR3 region is CASSLGTGGMPQHF. Written as DNA, the CDR3 is TGTGCCAGCAGTTTAGGGACAGGGGGCATGCCCCAGCATTTT.